This T cell receptor (beta chain) was found in a study of blood T cell repertoires in COVID-19. This CDR3 contains 14 residues. Trimming left V 4 bases short and J 0 bases short, with 6 bases between. The V gene's germline CDR1 is KGHSH and CDR2 LQKENI. Profiling relied on immunoSEQ multiplex PCR, and the TCRdb table lists in-frame clones only, not all of them. The data contain approximately 88,000 clones, about nine tenths of them seen just once; the ten biggest clones take up less than 5%. Sequencing used peripheral blood. This clonotype originated in a woman in her forties or fifties in a cohort sampled during active COVID-19. The rearrangement joins TRBV18 to TRBJ2-2, with unresolved D. This chain's CDR3 is CASSQATNTGELFF. Here the CDR3 DNA reads TGTGCCAGCTCACAAGCGACGAACACCGGGGAGCTGTTTTTT.